The present T cell receptor beta chain was sequenced within a study of blood T cells in healthy people across ages. Across the whole study: Template switching captured about one barcoded beta molecule per two T cells.

As to this clonotype: Its antigen is not known. Germline is not matched at one junction end, which may reflect a read error.

The study's findings and limits: Both naive CD4+ cell counts and diversity were greater in long-lived donors than in aged donors.

Next came a second PCR, run for about 7 to 11 cycles, which used a sample-barcoded 5' primer along with a J-beta primer mix. Each CDR3 protein gets one entry after TCRdb re-called the 5' RACE reads with MiXCR. The data contain 850,000 to 1,000,000 distinct CDR3 sequences, around 48% of them seen just once; the ten biggest clones take up around an eighth. This CDR3 has 15 amino acids. This receptor was taken from a man aged 25-40 years in good health. Sequenced sample: blood. V usage is TRBV12-3 or TRBV12-4 and J usage is TRBJ2-7, with 9 bases aligning to TRBD1. The J call may be incorrect, as the DNA end agrees better with TRBJ2-4. The CDR3 region has the DNA TGTGCCGGCAGTCCGACCGGGACAGGGAAAAACATTCAGTACTTC. This gives the protein CAGSPTGTGKNIQYF.